This T cell receptor beta chain was retrieved from a study of Graves' ophthalmopathy and Graves' hyperthyroidism. Orbital computed tomography and thyroid ultrasound, along with TRAb, serum thyroxine and clinical symptoms, underpinned diagnosis. The TCR beta CDR3 regions underwent amplification from RNA transcripts. The workflow started with a first-round RT-PCR run with HTBI primers and then moved on to a second-round multiplex PCR. TCRdb analysed the multiplex PCR reads with MiXCR anew, one entry per CDR3 protein. The sample includes 560,000 or so distinct CDR3 sequences, about 40% of them seen just once. CDR3 length: 13 residues. Deletions cut 6 bases from V and 2 bases from J, with 9 bases between. The germline gives CDR1 ENHRY, CDR2 SYGVKD. Study results and limitations: Prediction of ophthalmopathy progression reached about 71% sensitivity and approximately 73% specificity.

Worth noting for this clonotype: The target antigen is unknown.

The chain employs TRBV10-3 and TRBJ2-3; D ambiguous. This TCR derives from an adult man with Graves' hyperthyroidism. The specimen was peripheral blood or thyroid tissue (not recorded which). CDR3 coding DNA: TGTGCCATCAGCCGGACCTCCACAGATACGCAGTATTTT. Encoded protein: CAISRTSTDTQYF.